The entry that follows covers one T cell receptor beta chain sequence. As yet, its antigen is unknown. With 60 Vbeta and 13 Jbeta primers, the PCR was carried out. The assay was immunoSEQ multiplex PCR, and TCRdb's table has in-frame clones only and misses some. The sample lists about 140,000 clones, 60% to 85% seen once, with about 1% in the top ten. The CDR3 runs 17 residues. The germline V gene has CDR1 SEHNR and CDR2 FQNEAQ (reference sequence). The junction had 7 bases not matched to a gene; V was cut back by 1 base and J by 1 base. These data come from a study of cytomegalovirus exposure and HLA in healthy donors. The study, taken as a whole, reports: CMV serostatus was the only immune exposure information that was available.

The sequence was collected from a man aged 18 to 35 in good health and CMV-seronegative. The gene calls are TRBV7-9 and TRBJ2-3, with 8 bases aligning to TRBD1. The specimen sequenced was PBMCs. CDR3 sequence: CASSLVRGQGGTDTQYF. CDR3 nucleotide sequence: TGTGCCAGCAGCTTAGTTCGCGGACAGGGCGGCACAGATACGCAGTATTTT.